This TCR beta chain came from a study of neurological immune-mediated disorders. Findings of the study overall: The greatest degree of TCR clonal expansion was observed in HTLV-1-associated myelopathy, with the lowest in multiple sclerosis, below that of healthy controls.

This CDR3 comprises 14 residues. Looked up from germline, CDR1 is SQVTM and CDR2 is ANQGSEA. J gave up 5 bases and V 6 bases, and 10 bases lay outside the gene matches. Indicated time point: technical triplicate 2. Unsorted libraries used 2 million PBMCs kept at -80 degrees C. Ten or more counts support this clonotype. Its antigen remains unidentified. A single run covered 15-18 subjects with over 170 million TCR-beta sequences. MiXCR, applied by TCRdb to the 5' RACE reads, yields one record per CDR3 protein. The data show about 59,000 distinct CDR3 sequences, around 24% seen once. This sequence was found in a man in his 60s with HTLV-1-associated myelopathy (HAM/TSP). The rearrangement links TRBV29-1 to TRBJ2-5, with 9 bases identical to TRBD2. Sample: PBMCs. CDR3 protein: CSVQSGGRRETQYF. CDR3 nucleotides: TGCAGCGTCCAGAGCGGGGGGCGAAGGGAGACCCAGTACTTC.